The 22 T cell receptor beta chains reported below all come from one sample, sequenced in a study of blood T cell repertoires in COVID-19. The data were produced by immunoSEQ multiplex PCR, yet TCRdb's version contains in-frame clones alone and is incomplete. The data hold about 270,000 clones, with over 75% observed a single time. The sample consisted of PBMCs or T cells enriched from blood (not recorded which). The origin of the receptors is a woman between 45 and 65 years old with acute COVID-19.

The V gene is TRBV12-5, the J gene TRBJ1-2; possibly TRBD1 for D (6 bases). This CDR3 is built from 14 residues. V lost 5 bases to trimming and J lost 8 bases, with 18 bases between them. In germline, CDR1 is LGHNT, CDR2 FRNRAP. CDR3 protein: CASGADTGSGGYTF. CDR3 bases: TGTGCTAGTGGTGCCGATACAGGGTCCGGGGGCTACACCTTC.

The chain recombines TRBV9 with TRBJ1-2, with D possibly TRBD1 on 6 matching bases. The CDR3 spans 16 residues. From germline, CDR1 is SGDLS and CDR2 YYNGEE. Trimming stripped 0 bases from V and 6 bases from J, with 18 bases between. The CDR3 DNA is TGTGCCAGCAGCGTAGATGGAACGACAGGCGCCCATGGCTACACCTTC. This codes for CASSVDGTTGAHGYTF.

The chain joins TRBV4-3 to TRBJ1-2; no clear D. CDR3 length: 15 amino acids. Trimming pared 0 bases from V and 0 bases from J, leaving 8 bases between. Germline V CDR1 and CDR2: LGHNA, YSLEER. CDR3 in DNA: TGCGCCAGCAGCCAAGACGATGGAGCTAACTATGGCTACACCTTC. Translating gives CASSQDDGANYGYTF.

The chain joins TRBV10-3 to TRBJ1-2; D may be TRBD1 (5 bases). From germline, CDR1 is ENHRY and CDR2 SYGVKD. The V end was cut by 3 bases, the J end by 1 base, with 12 bases between. The CDR3 covers 15 residues. This chain's CDR3 is CAISDPGHLNYGYTF. The CDR3 DNA reads TGTGCCATCAGTGACCCCGGACACCTTAACTATGGCTACACCTTC.

The chain couples TRBV5-8 to TRBJ1-5; unclear D gene. CDR3 length: 14 amino acids. Trimming cost V 6 bases and J 0 bases, with 10 bases left between them. Germline V gene data show CDR1 as SGHTS and CDR2 as YDEGEE. CDR3 DNA: TGTGCCAGCACCCCACAGTATAGCAATCAGCCCCAGCATTTT. Its translation: CASTPQYSNQPQHF.

The chain has TRBV7-9 and TRBJ2-7, with D possibly TRBD1 on 6 matching bases. The CDR3 has 12 amino acids. V was cut by 5 bases and J by 8 bases, with 13 bases left in between. In germline, CDR1 is SEHNR, CDR2 FQNEAQ (reference sequence). DNA for the CDR3: TGTGCCAGCAGCCTCGGACAGAGCAAGCAGTACTTC. It translates to CASSLGQSKQYF.

This chain connects TRBV15 to TRBJ2-5; D is unresolved. Trimming removed 0 bases from V and 5 bases from J, with 13 bases in between. CDR3 size: 15 residues. Germline-derived CDR1 and CDR2 are LNHNV and YYDKDF (reference sequence). CDR3 loop: CATSRDREVGETQYF. The CDR3 nucleotides read TGTGCCACCAGCAGAGATCGAGAGGTTGGGGAGACCCAGTACTTC.

The chain combines TRBV30 with TRBJ1-3; 11 nucleotides match TRBD1. CDR1 is GTSNPN, CDR2 SVGIG, per germline (reference sequence). The V segment lost 4 bases and the J segment 2 bases; nucleotides outside the gene matches: 10. The CDR3 length is 17 residues. The CDR3 is CAWTLKLGQGAGNTIYF. The CDR3 nucleotides read TGTGCCTGGACTTTAAAACTGGGACAGGGGGCTGGAAACACCATATATTTT.

As DNA, the CDR3 is TGTGCCAGCAGCTTTCGGGACAGGGGGCGCGTTGGCTACACCTTC. Its translation is CASSFRDRGRVGYTF. The chain is built from TRBV3-1 (or the pseudogene TRBV3-2) and TRBJ1-2; 12 nucleotides line up with TRBD1. Germline lookup yields CDR1 LGHDT and CDR2 YNNKEL (reference sequence). The CDR3 spans 15 residues. Trimming cost V 5 bases and J 7 bases; bases outside gene matches: 8.

The CDR3 nucleotides read TGTGCCAGCAGCCGACGGACTAGCGGGAAGACAGATACGCAGTATTTT. Translation: CASSRRTSGKTDTQYF. The V call is TRBV3-1 (or the pseudogene TRBV3-2), the J call TRBJ2-3; 12 nucleotides align to TRBD2. Trimming took 4 bases from V and 3 from J; bases not matched to a gene: 5. The CDR3 runs 16 residues. The germline V gene has CDR1 LGHDT and CDR2 YNNKEL (reference sequence).

The V and J genes are TRBV19 and TRBJ2-2; no definite D call. CDR3 length: 16 residues. Germline V CDR1 and CDR2: LNHDA, SQIVND (reference sequence). Trimming cost V 2 bases and J 4 bases, with 14 bases left between them. CDR3 bases: TGTGCCAGTAGTATATCGCTGAGGCCGCCCACCGGGGAGCTGTTTTTT. Amino acid sequence: CASSISLRPPTGELFF. Full variable domain (rest looked up from reference TRBV19 and TRBJ2-2): DGGITQSPKYLFRKEGQNVTLSCEQNLNHDAMYWYRQDPGQGLRLIYYSQIVNDFQKGDIAEGYSVSREKKESFPLTVTSAQKNPTAFYLCASSISLRPPTGELFFGEGSRLTVL.

In its sample, this clone was seen a few times. The chain has TRBV5-6 and TRBJ2-2, with 7 nucleotides matching TRBD2. The CDR3 runs to 16 residues. V lost 4 bases and J lost 5; bases outside the gene matches: 11. The germline V gene encodes CDR1 SGHDT and CDR2 YYEEEE. The CDR3 DNA is TGTGCCAGCAGCCTTACCGGACTAGTAGGTACCGGGGAGCTGTTTTTT. Amino acids: CASSLTGLVGTGELFF.

The rearrangement joins TRBV7-9 to TRBJ2-3; no clear D. Trimming removed 3 bases from V and 4 bases from J, with 5 bases in between. The CDR3 is made up of 12 amino acids. Per the germline V gene, CDR1 is SEHNR and CDR2 is FQNEAQ (reference sequence). The CDR3 sequence is CASSFSADTQYF. DNA of the CDR3: TGTGCCAGCAGCTTTTCGGCAGATACGCAGTATTTT.

The gene calls are TRBV5-1 and TRBJ2-5, with 9 bases aligning to TRBD2. CDR1 is SGHRS and CDR2 is YFSETQ in the germline V gene. CDR3 size: 14 residues. V shed 0 bases, J shed 5 bases, and the junction held 2 bases outside the gene matches. CDR3 sequence reads: CASSLGGGAETQYF. DNA of the CDR3: TGCGCCAGCAGCTTGGGCGGGGGGGCCGAGACCCAGTACTTC.

The rearrangement uses TRBV18 and TRBJ2-4; TRBD1 might be the D (6 bases). CDR3 length: 16 residues. Germline CDR1 is KGHSH and CDR2 is LQKENI. V lost 0 bases and J lost 6, with 15 bases in between. As DNA, the CDR3 is TGTGCCAGCTCACCACCGAACAGGGCCAATGGAAACATTCAGTACTTC. Translated, it gives CASSPPNRANGNIQYF.

This chain links TRBV29-1 with TRBJ1-4; 8 positions match TRBD1. This CDR3 has 12 residues. J gave up 6 bases and V 8 bases, and 5 bases lay outside the gene matches. Germline V gene lookup returns CDR1 SQVTM and CDR2 ANQGSEA. The CDR3 spells CSSQGADEKLFF. The CDR3 DNA sequence: TGCAGCTCTCAGGGGGCGGATGAAAAACTGTTTTTT.

This rearrangement joins TRBV6-2 or TRBV6-3 to TRBJ2-2, with 13 positions matching TRBD2. Unmatched junction bases numbered 1, after V lost 5 bases and J lost 7 bases. Germline V gene lookup returns CDR1 MNHEY and CDR2 SVGEGT. CDR3 length: 14 amino acids. The CDR3 region is CASSGTSGDGELFF. CDR3 DNA sequence: TGTGCCAGCAGTGGGACTAGCGGGGACGGGGAGCTGTTTTTT.

V gene TRBV25-1 combines with J gene TRBJ1-2, with 10 bases aligning to TRBD1. The trim removed 4 bases at V and 8 bases at J, leaving 7 bases unmatched. This CDR3 is 14 amino acids long. Germline values: CDR1 MGHDK, CDR2 SYGVNS. The CDR3 DNA follows: TGTGCCAGCAGTGCGGGACAGGGGCGAGAAGGCTACACCTTC. It encodes CASSAGQGREGYTF.

The chain links TRBV4-2 to TRBJ1-2; the D gene is possibly TRBD1 (6 bases). V lost 1 base and J 8 bases, leaving 14 bases between the germline ends. This CDR3 region has 14 residues. Germline V gives CDR1 LGHNA, CDR2 YNFKEQ. Written as DNA, the CDR3 is TGTGCCAGCAGCCAAGGAGATGGGGGCGAAGGCTACACCTTC. It yields the protein CASSQGDGGEGYTF.

In its sample, this clone was seen once. The V and J genes are TRBV5-4 and TRBJ2-3; the match to TRBD2 covers 7 bases. Germline trimming cut 9 bases from V and 1 base from J; bases unmatched to any gene: 8. From germline, CDR1 is SGHNT and CDR2 YYREEE (reference sequence). CDR3 length: 14 residues. This chain's CDR3 is CATRERGGTDTQYF. For the CDR3, the DNA is TGTGCCACCCGAGAACGGGGGGGCACAGATACGCAGTATTTT.

The J gene is TRBJ2-4, the V gene TRBV20-1; the D is unclear. From germline, CDR1 is DFQATT and CDR2 SNEGSKA (reference sequence). The CDR3 is 17 residues long. The V and J ends lost 3 bases and 0 bases respectively, with 18 bases between them. CDR3: CSASSEIPLLAKNIQYF. CDR3 DNA: TGCAGTGCTAGTTCCGAGATACCTCTCCTAGCCAAAAACATTCAGTACTTC.

The chain uses TRBV11-3 and TRBJ2-1; 10 nucleotides agree with TRBD2. Losses at the gene ends were 5 bases for V and 4 bases for J; bases not matched to a gene: 8. The CDR3 has 16 residues. Germline-derived CDR1 and CDR2 are SGHNT and YENEEA. The CDR3 protein is CASSHVLAGVYNEQFF. The CDR3 DNA is TGTGCCAGCAGCCACGTCCTAGCGGGGGTTTACAATGAGCAGTTCTTC.